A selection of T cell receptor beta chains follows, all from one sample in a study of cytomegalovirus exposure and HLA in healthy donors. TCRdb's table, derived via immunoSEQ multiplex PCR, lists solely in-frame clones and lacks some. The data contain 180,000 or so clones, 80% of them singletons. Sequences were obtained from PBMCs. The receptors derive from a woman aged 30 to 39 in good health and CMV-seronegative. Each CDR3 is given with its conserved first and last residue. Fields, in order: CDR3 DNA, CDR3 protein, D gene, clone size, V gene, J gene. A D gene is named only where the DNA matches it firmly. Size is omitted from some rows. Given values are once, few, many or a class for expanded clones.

CDR3nt: TGTGCCAGCAGCTTGGGGCAGGGCCAAGAGACCCAGTACTTC
CDR3aa: CASSLGQGQETQYF
d_gene: .
abundance: .
v_gene: TRBV7-2
j_gene: TRBJ2-5

CDR3nt: TGCGCCAGCAGCTCCCAGGCCCGGGGGGTTTCGGAGACCCAGTACTTC
CDR3aa: CASSSQARGVSETQYF
d_gene: TRBD2
abundance: .
v_gene: TRBV5-1
j_gene: TRBJ2-5

CDR3nt: TGCAGCGTGGCCGGGATCCTACAAACCGGGGAGCTGTTTTTT
CDR3aa: CSVAGILQTGELFF
d_gene: .
abundance: .
v_gene: TRBV29-1
j_gene: TRBJ2-2

CDR3nt: TGTGCCAGCAGCTCCGGCACAGATACGCAGTATTTT
CDR3aa: CASSSGTDTQYF
d_gene: .
abundance: .
v_gene: TRBV7-6
j_gene: TRBJ2-3

CDR3nt: TGTGCCAGCAGCTTAGCGGGGGGGGGAACTGAAGCTTTCTTT
CDR3aa: CASSLAGGGTEAFF
d_gene: .
abundance: few
v_gene: TRBV7-6
j_gene: TRBJ1-1

CDR3nt: TGCAGCGTTGTCGGCAGGTCCTACAATGAGCAGTTCTTC
CDR3aa: CSVVGRSYNEQFF
d_gene: .
abundance: .
v_gene: TRBV29-1
j_gene: TRBJ2-1

CDR3nt: TGTGCCAGCAGTTTCATCGGGGCTAGCGGAAGCACAGATACGCAGTATTTT
CDR3aa: CASSFIGASGSTDTQYF
d_gene: TRBD2
abundance: .
v_gene: TRBV27
j_gene: TRBJ2-3

CDR3nt: TGTGCCAGCAGTGAGAAGGGGGTGGAAGCTTTCTTT
CDR3aa: CASSEKGVEAFF
d_gene: .
abundance: .
v_gene: TRBV2
j_gene: TRBJ1-1

CDR3nt: TGCGCCAGCAGCCACCGCCCTAGCGGGTCCTACAATGAGCAGTTCTTC
CDR3aa: CASSHRPSGSYNEQFF
d_gene: TRBD2
abundance: .
v_gene: TRBV5-1
j_gene: TRBJ2-1

CDR3nt: TGCGCCAGCAGTGACCCACAGGGGCCGAACACTGAAGCTTTCTTT
CDR3aa: CASSDPQGPNTEAFF
d_gene: TRBD1
abundance: .
v_gene: TRBV10-1
j_gene: TRBJ1-1

CDR3nt: TGCGCCAGCAGCTTGGGGCCGGGGGGGAGTGAAAAACTGTTTTTT
CDR3aa: CASSLGPGGSEKLFF
d_gene: .
abundance: once
v_gene: TRBV5-1
j_gene: TRBJ1-4

CDR3nt: TGTGCCAGCAGTGAAGCGCAGGGAAACTATGGCTACACCTTC
CDR3aa: CASSEAQGNYGYTF
d_gene: .
abundance: few
v_gene: TRBV6-1
j_gene: TRBJ1-2

CDR3nt: TGTGCCACCAGCAGTACTACAGGGGAAGGGTACAATGAGCAGTTCTTC
CDR3aa: CATSSTTGEGYNEQFF
d_gene: TRBD1
abundance: few
v_gene: TRBV15
j_gene: TRBJ2-1

CDR3nt: TGTGCCAGCAGTGAACCGGGACAGGGATACCCCGGCGGGTTTGGCTGGCCTATGAACACTGAAGCTTTCTTT
CDR3aa: CASSEPGQGYPGGFGWPMNTEAFF
d_gene: TRBD1
abundance: .
v_gene: TRBV6-1
j_gene: TRBJ1-1

CDR3nt: TGCGCCAGCAGCTTGGGCGGGGCCGCTAACTATGGCTACACCTTC
CDR3aa: CASSLGGAANYGYTF
d_gene: .
abundance: .
v_gene: TRBV5-1
j_gene: TRBJ1-2

CDR3nt: TGTGCCAGCAGTTTAAGGGGAATGTCACCCCTCCACTTT
CDR3aa: CASSLRGMSPLHF
d_gene: .
abundance: .
v_gene: TRBV28
j_gene: TRBJ1-6

CDR3nt: TGTGCCAGCAGTTACGACAGGCTTTCTCCCTCCTACGAGCAGTACTTC
CDR3aa: CASSYDRLSPSYEQYF
d_gene: .
abundance: .
v_gene: TRBV6-5
j_gene: TRBJ2-7

CDR3nt: TGTGCCAGCACACCGGGAGGAAGAAACACTGAAGCTTTCTTT
CDR3aa: CASTPGGRNTEAFF
d_gene: .
abundance: .
v_gene: TRBV27
j_gene: TRBJ1-1

CDR3nt: TGCGCCAGCGGCCCCCAGGGGTTGGGTGACACTGAAGCTTTCTTT
CDR3aa: CASGPQGLGDTEAFF
d_gene: .
abundance: .
v_gene: TRBV5-1
j_gene: TRBJ1-1

CDR3nt: TGTGCCAGCAGCTTAGCGGGGGGCCAAGAGACCCAGTACTTC
CDR3aa: CASSLAGGQETQYF
d_gene: TRBD2
abundance: .
v_gene: TRBV7-3
j_gene: TRBJ2-5

CDR3nt: TGTGCCAGTAGTATACTCCGGGGCGGGGGGAATGAGCAGTTCTTC
CDR3aa: CASSILRGGGNEQFF
d_gene: TRBD2
abundance: .
v_gene: TRBV19
j_gene: TRBJ2-1

CDR3nt: TGTGCCAGCAGCGGCTTAGCGGGGGGGGCGGAGACCCAGTACTTC
CDR3aa: CASSGLAGGAETQYF
d_gene: TRBD2
abundance: .
v_gene: TRBV27
j_gene: TRBJ2-5

CDR3nt: TGTGCCAGCAGCTTAGCGGGACAGAAGGATTCACCCCTCCACTTT
CDR3aa: CASSLAGQKDSPLHF
d_gene: TRBD1
abundance: .
v_gene: TRBV7-9
j_gene: TRBJ1-6

CDR3nt: TGCGCCAGCAGCTTGGGCGGGGGTGGCGAGCAGTACTTC
CDR3aa: CASSLGGGGEQYF
d_gene: TRBD2
abundance: .
v_gene: TRBV5-1
j_gene: TRBJ2-7

CDR3nt: TGTGCCAGCAGTGAAGAGGCAGGGTTTCAAGAGACCCAGTACTTC
CDR3aa: CASSEEAGFQETQYF
d_gene: .
abundance: .
v_gene: TRBV2
j_gene: TRBJ2-5

CDR3nt: TGTGCCAGCAGCTTGCCTTCGGGGACAGGGAGTACAGATACGCAGTATTTT
CDR3aa: CASSLPSGTGSTDTQYF
d_gene: TRBD1
abundance: .
v_gene: TRBV5-4
j_gene: TRBJ2-3

CDR3nt: TGTGCCAGCAGCCCCCTGATCGGGACAGGCGGGGAGACCCAGTACTTC
CDR3aa: CASSPLIGTGGETQYF
d_gene: TRBD1
abundance: once
v_gene: TRBV9
j_gene: TRBJ2-5

CDR3nt: TGTGCCAGCAAGGAAGGCGGGCCACGGGAGACCCAGTACTTC
CDR3aa: CASKEGGPRETQYF
d_gene: .
abundance: .
v_gene: TRBV7-2
j_gene: TRBJ2-5

CDR3nt: TGTGCCAGCAGTAGGACAGGAGGGAACACTGAAGCTTTCTTT
CDR3aa: CASSRTGGNTEAFF
d_gene: TRBD1
abundance: .
v_gene: TRBV6-1
j_gene: TRBJ1-1

CDR3nt: TGTGCCAGCTGCAGGGTTAGTTCACCCCTCCACTTT
CDR3aa: CASCRVSSPLHF
d_gene: .
abundance: .
v_gene: TRBV27
j_gene: TRBJ1-6

CDR3nt: TGTGCCAGCAGCTTTTGGCCGACCTACGAGCAGTACTTC
CDR3aa: CASSFWPTYEQYF
d_gene: .
abundance: .
v_gene: TRBV5-6
j_gene: TRBJ2-7

CDR3nt: TGTGCCAGCAGCGGAAGCCCAGGGTTGGATTCACCCCTCCACTTT
CDR3aa: CASSGSPGLDSPLHF
d_gene: .
abundance: .
v_gene: TRBV9
j_gene: TRBJ1-6

CDR3nt: TGCGCCAGCAGTGAGATTTCAGGGACAGGGGTAAGGTACTTC
CDR3aa: CASSEISGTGVRYF
d_gene: TRBD1
abundance: .
v_gene: TRBV10-1
j_gene: TRBJ2-7

CDR3nt: TGTGCCAGCAGCCTTGACAGGGACTATGGCTACACCTTC
CDR3aa: CASSLDRDYGYTF
d_gene: TRBD1
abundance: .
v_gene: TRBV5-4
j_gene: TRBJ1-2

CDR3nt: TGCGCCAGCAGCTTGGCAGGGGGCCAGTACGAGCAGTACTTC
CDR3aa: CASSLAGGQYEQYF
d_gene: TRBD1
abundance: .
v_gene: TRBV5-1
j_gene: TRBJ2-7

CDR3nt: TGCAGTGCTAGCAGGGGCGAGGAAGCTTTCTTT
CDR3aa: CSASRGEEAFF
d_gene: .
abundance: .
v_gene: TRBV20-1
j_gene: TRBJ1-1

CDR3nt: TGTGCCAGCAATATATCCCCGACAGGGGCCTTTGGCTACACCTTC
CDR3aa: CASNISPTGAFGYTF
d_gene: TRBD1
abundance: .
v_gene: TRBV6-5
j_gene: TRBJ1-2

CDR3nt: TGTGCCAGTAGTATAGTGAGTGGGACAGCCTACGAGCAGTACTTC
CDR3aa: CASSIVSGTAYEQYF
d_gene: TRBD1
abundance: .
v_gene: TRBV19
j_gene: TRBJ2-7

CDR3nt: TGCAGCGTTATAAAAACAGGTAGCAATCAGCCCCAGCATTTT
CDR3aa: CSVIKTGSNQPQHF
d_gene: .
abundance: few
v_gene: TRBV29-1
j_gene: TRBJ1-5

CDR3nt: TGCGCCAGCAGCTTGGCCGTCAGGGGGCTTTCGGAGAACACTGAAGCTTTCTTT
CDR3aa: CASSLAVRGLSENTEAFF
d_gene: TRBD1
abundance: .
v_gene: TRBV5-1
j_gene: TRBJ1-1

CDR3nt: TGTGCCTGGAGTGTAATAGCGGGGGAGGCTTATTTT
CDR3aa: CAWSVIAGEAYF
d_gene: TRBD2
abundance: .
v_gene: TRBV30
j_gene: TRBJ2-3

CDR3nt: TGTGCCAGCAGCTTAGAGACAGCTTATAGCAATCAGCCCCAGCATTTT
CDR3aa: CASSLETAYSNQPQHF
d_gene: .
abundance: .
v_gene: TRBV7-2
j_gene: TRBJ1-5

CDR3nt: TGTGCCAGCAGCTTTAGGCCGGACAGGGTGAACACTGAAGCTTTCTTT
CDR3aa: CASSFRPDRVNTEAFF
d_gene: TRBD1
abundance: .
v_gene: TRBV5-6
j_gene: TRBJ1-1

CDR3nt: TGTGCCAGTAGTCGTTCTGAAAAACTGTTTTTT
CDR3aa: CASSRSEKLFF
d_gene: .
abundance: .
v_gene: TRBV19
j_gene: TRBJ1-4

CDR3nt: TGCGCCAGCAGCTTGCAGGGAGACAGGGGCACAGATACGCAGTATTTT
CDR3aa: CASSLQGDRGTDTQYF
d_gene: TRBD1
abundance: .
v_gene: TRBV5-1
j_gene: TRBJ2-3